This TCR beta chain was identified in a study of blood T cell repertoires in COVID-19. Germline V CDR1 and CDR2: LGHDT, YNNKEL (reference sequence). The CDR3 is made up of 15 amino acids. The V and J ends lost 4 bases and 6 bases, in that order; junction bases with no gene match: 7. Study processing details: It was from reference gene primer amplification that nucleated cell counts were estimated. The repertoire was sequenced with immunoSEQ multiplex PCR; TCRdb's copy has only in-frame clones and lacks some. The V and J calls and clone size are taken from that table; D and trimming were inferred from the DNA. Here the sample spans a few hundred thousand clones, nearly 90% being singletons.

The chain couples TRBV3-1 (or the pseudogene TRBV3-2) to TRBJ1-3; TRBD1 matches 9 bases. The sequencing sample was made of peripheral blood. The origin of this receptor is a man aged 50 or older with COVID-19, enrolled during active disease. Here the CDR3 DNA reads TGTGCCAGCAGCCCATGGGACAGGGTGGAAAACACCATATATTTT. This encodes CASSPWDRVENTIYF.